These 22 T cell receptor beta chains were sequenced from one sample in a study of blood T cell repertoires in COVID-19. The assay was immunoSEQ multiplex PCR, and TCRdb's table has in-frame clones only and misses some. The repertoire holds around 380,000 clones, with 70% to 90% as singletons. The material sequenced was PBMCs or T cells enriched from blood (not recorded which). Receptor source: a man between 25 and 39 years old who had recovered from COVID-19.

The chain uses TRBV5-1 and TRBJ2-2; 9 bases fit TRBD1. This CDR3 comprises 16 residues. V shed 3 bases, J shed 1 base, and the junction held 4 bases outside the gene matches. CDR1 and CDR2 from the germline V gene are SGHRS and YFSETQ. The CDR3 reads CASSSDRGWNTGELFF. CDR3 coding DNA: TGCGCCAGCAGCTCCGACAGGGGGTGGAACACCGGGGAGCTGTTTTTT.

V is TRBV4-2 and J is TRBJ1-3, with 12 positions matching TRBD1. CDR3 length: 18 amino acids. V lost 0 bases and J lost 3; bases outside the gene matches: 6. Per the germline V gene, CDR1 is LGHNA and CDR2 is YNFKEQ. Here the CDR3 DNA reads TGTGCCAGCAGCCAAGAAGGGACAGGGGGCGCGAGTGGAAACACCATATATTTT. Encoded protein: CASSQEGTGGASGNTIYF.

The chain has TRBV30 and TRBJ1-2, with TRBD1 matching over 9 bases. This CDR3 has 12 residues. V lost 6 bases to trimming and J lost 2 bases; unmatched junction nucleotides: 1. Germline V gene lookup returns CDR1 GTSNPN and CDR2 SVGIG (reference sequence). CDR3 sequence: CACDRGNYGYTF. The DNA for the CDR3 is TGTGCCTGTGACAGGGGGAACTATGGCTACACCTTC.

A few counts support this clone. This chain joins TRBV5-1 and TRBJ1-4; no clear D gene. The germline V gene encodes CDR1 SGHRS and CDR2 YFSETQ. The CDR3 is 14 residues long. Trimming shortened V by 2 bases and J by 5 bases, and 10 bases separated the two germline ends. The chain's CDR3 is CASSFSGINEKLFF. DNA for the CDR3: TGCGCCAGCAGCTTCAGCGGAATAAATGAAAAACTGTTTTTT.

The chain links TRBV7-2 to TRBJ2-7; D unclear. The CDR3 covers 13 residues. Germline V lookup: CDR1 SGHTA, CDR2 FQGNSA. V was pared by 7 bases and J by 0 bases, with 10 bases between. As DNA, the CDR3 is TGTGCCAGCACCCCCGGGTCCTCCTACGAGCAGTACTTC. Translation gives CASTPGSSYEQYF.

This chain uses TRBV10-1 with TRBJ2-3, with 7 bases matching TRBD2. The CDR3 spans 16 residues. Germline lookup yields CDR1 WNHNN and CDR2 SYGVQD (reference sequence). V gave up 2 bases and J gave up 1 base; unmatched junction bases: 6. CDR3 DNA sequence: TGCGCCAGCAGTGAGCAGGGAGGGCCCCGCACAGATACGCAGTATTTT. Translated: CASSEQGGPRTDTQYF.

This clone was detected only once. The V call is TRBV18, the J call TRBJ2-3, with 9 positions matching TRBD2. Germline V gene sequence: CDR1 KGHSH, CDR2 LQKENI. The V segment lost 6 bases and the J segment 3 bases; nucleotides outside the gene matches: 7. CDR3 length: 15 amino acids. CDR3 sequence reads: CASSQVAGATDTQYF. In DNA, the CDR3 is TGTGCCAGCTCCCAGGTAGCGGGGGCTACAGATACGCAGTATTTT.

The V and J genes are TRBV21-1 and TRBJ2-1; no DNA check was done on the table's D call, TRBD2. TRBV21-1 is assigned pseudogene status. The CDR3 sequence is 15 residues long. CDR3 sequence: CASVTLNGLADEQFF. The CDR3 DNA reads as TGTGCCAGCGTCACCTTAAACGGACTAGCGGATGAGCAGTTCTTC.

The chain recombines TRBV2 with TRBJ1-2, with D tentatively TRBD1 (5 bases). CDR1 and CDR2 (germline): SNHLY, FYNNEI. The CDR3 is made up of 14 amino acids. Trimming took 6 bases from V and 8 from J, leaving 19 bases between them. The CDR3 region is CASSVGLSPMGYTF. Here the CDR3 DNA reads TGTGCCAGCAGCGTGGGGCTAAGCCCGATGGGCTACACCTTC.

The chain couples TRBV20-1 to TRBJ1-1; TRBD1 agrees at 7 bases. V dropped 5 bases and J dropped 6; count of bases not matched to a gene: 3. Germline V CDR1 and CDR2: DFQATT, SNEGSKA (reference sequence). CDR3 size: 11 residues. CDR3 loop: CSAFDRAEAFF. CDR3 DNA: TGCAGTGCTTTCGACAGGGCTGAAGCTTTCTTT.

The chain links TRBV5-6 to TRBJ2-7, with D possibly being TRBD1 (6 bases). The CDR3 has 16 amino acids. CDR1 SGHDT and CDR2 YYEEEE come from the germline V gene. Trimming shortened V by 0 bases and J by 2 bases, and 15 bases separated the two germline ends. CDR3 bases: TGTGCCAGCAGCTTGGGGGCCGGACAGAGGACCTACGAGCAGTACTTC. Residues: CASSLGAGQRTYEQYF.

The CDR3 spells CASSVGGGRAPTDTQYF. CDR3 in DNA: TGTGCCAGCAGCGTAGGGGGAGGGAGGGCCCCCACAGATACGCAGTATTTT. The chain combines TRBV9 with TRBJ2-3; 7 bases fit TRBD2. The CDR3 length is 17 residues. Germline V gene lookup returns CDR1 SGDLS and CDR2 YYNGEE. V was clipped by 0 bases and J by 2 bases; unmatched bases: 9.

As for this clone: In this CDR3 the conserved last residue, phenylalanine or tryptophan, is missing, so a read error is likely. Because the CDR3's place on the DNA is in doubt, the DNA is left out and the CDR3 is given as listed by TCRdb. This chain's CDR3 is CASSSEQSPKV. The rearrangement links TRBV5-1 to TRBJ1-2; TRBD1, the table's D call, lacks a check against the DNA. The CDR3 is 11 residues long, counting both termini. Germline loops: CDR1 SGHRS, CDR2 YFSETQ.

CDR3 sequence (DNA): TGTGCCAGCTCACTAACAGGTGGGGCTGATACGCAGTATTTT. It yields the protein CASSLTGGADTQYF. The chain employs TRBV18 and TRBJ2-3, with a tentative D call TRBD1 (5 bases). Germline V gives CDR1 KGHSH, CDR2 LQKENI. V gave up 4 bases and J gave up 6 bases, with 14 bases separating them. This CDR3 spans 14 amino acids.

The CDR3 region is CASLRSGTGGAGGYTF. The CDR3 bases are TGTGCCAGCCTTAGATCCGGGACAGGGGGCGCGGGAGGCTACACCTTC. This rearrangement joins TRBV27 to TRBJ1-2; TRBD1 aligns across 12 bases. The CDR3 is 16 residues long. CDR1 and CDR2 from the germline V gene are MNHEY and SMNVEV (reference sequence). With 8 bases clipped from V and 8 bases from J, the junction kept 15 bases outside the gene matches.

CDR3 region: CASSSLDWGIGELFF. The CDR3 coding sequence is TGTGCCAGCAGTTCCTTGGACTGGGGTATCGGGGAGCTGTTTTTT. The rearrangement links TRBV6-2 or TRBV6-3 to TRBJ2-2; D perhaps matches TRBD2 (5 bases). V dropped 4 bases and J dropped 7 bases, with 16 bases sitting between them. Germline V gene data show CDR1 as MNHEY and CDR2 as SVGEGT. This CDR3 has 15 amino acids.

This chain uses TRBV30 with TRBJ1-5; TRBD1 might be the D (5 bases). The V end was cut by 0 bases, the J end by 5 bases, with 14 bases between. The CDR3 spans 15 residues. Germline assignment: CDR1 GTSNPN and CDR2 SVGIG (reference sequence). This CDR3 is CAWSVGGGSYQPQHF. CDR3 coding DNA: TGTGCCTGGAGTGTCGGGGGAGGAAGTTATCAGCCCCAGCATTTT.

Comments on this clone: Other DNA sequences in the sample encode the same CDR3. CDR3 nucleotides: TGTGCCAGCAGTTACGGGGGGGGTCAGCCCCAGCATTTT. Amino acids: CASSYGGGQPQHF. The chain links TRBV6-5 to TRBJ1-5; TRBD1 is a possible D gene (5 bases). Germline CDR1 reads MNHEY; CDR2 reads SVGAGI. V dropped 2 bases and J dropped 6 bases, with 8 bases sitting between them. The CDR3 totals 13 residues.

The rearrangement uses TRBV7-9 and TRBJ2-3; possible D gene TRBD2, 6 bases. The CDR3 spans 17 residues. The germline CDR1 and CDR2 sequences are SEHNR and FQNEAQ (reference sequence). Trimming cost V 1 base and J 2 bases, with 16 bases left between them. The CDR3: CASSLVPAGGDTDTQYF. The DNA of the CDR3 is TGTGCCAGCAGCTTAGTTCCCGCGGGCGGGGACACAGATACGCAGTATTTT.

The chain carries TRBV2 and TRBJ2-5, with 7 bases matching TRBD1. V dropped 6 bases and J dropped 2; count of bases not matched to a gene: 3. Germline CDR1 SNHLY, CDR2 FYNNEI. The CDR3 length is 13 residues. The CDR3 DNA reads as TGTGCCAGCAGGGGGACAGTGCAAGAGACCCAGTACTTC. Residues: CASRGTVQETQYF.

The chain is built from TRBV12-3 or TRBV12-4 and TRBJ1-2; TRBD1 might be the D (6 bases). V lost 6 bases to trimming and J lost 8 bases, with 13 bases between them. The CDR3 consists of 12 residues. DNA for the CDR3: TGTGCCAGCAGAAACAGGGCCGGGGGCTACACCTTC. Its translation is CASRNRAGGYTF.

The chain has TRBV5-6 and TRBJ2-2, with 8 positions matching TRBD1. Germline V lookup: CDR1 SGHDT, CDR2 YYEEEE. V lost 4 bases to trimming and J lost 6 bases; unmatched junction nucleotides: 5. The CDR3 consists of 14 residues. The CDR3 protein is CASSNGQGAGELFF. CDR3 nucleotides: TGTGCCAGCAGCAATGGACAGGGTGCCGGGGAGCTGTTTTTT.